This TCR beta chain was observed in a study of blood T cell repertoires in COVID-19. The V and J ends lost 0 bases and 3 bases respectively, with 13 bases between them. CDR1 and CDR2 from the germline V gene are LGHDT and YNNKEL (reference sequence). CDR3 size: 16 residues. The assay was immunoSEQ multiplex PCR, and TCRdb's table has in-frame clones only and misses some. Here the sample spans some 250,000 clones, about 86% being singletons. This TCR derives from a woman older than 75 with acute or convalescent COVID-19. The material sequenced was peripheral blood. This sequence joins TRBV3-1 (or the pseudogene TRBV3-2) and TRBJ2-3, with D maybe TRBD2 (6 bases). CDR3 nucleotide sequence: TGTGCCAGCAGCCAAGATGGCGGGATCCGAACAGATACGCAGTATTTT. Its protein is CASSQDGGIRTDTQYF.